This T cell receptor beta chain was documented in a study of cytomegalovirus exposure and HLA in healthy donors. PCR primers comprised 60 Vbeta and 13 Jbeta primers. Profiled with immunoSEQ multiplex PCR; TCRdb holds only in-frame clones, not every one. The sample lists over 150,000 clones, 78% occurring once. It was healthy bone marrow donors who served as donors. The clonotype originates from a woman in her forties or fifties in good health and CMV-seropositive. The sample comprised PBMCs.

The CDR3 is CASSPTGAGSYEQYF. The CDR3 bases are TGTGCCAGCAGCCCGACAGGGGCTGGTTCCTACGAGCAGTACTTC. The rearrangement uses TRBV6-6 and TRBJ2-7, with TRBD1 matching over 8 bases. The V and J ends lost 6 bases and 1 base, in that order; junction bases with no gene match: 8. Germline values: CDR1 MNHNY, CDR2 SVGAGI (reference sequence). The CDR3 sequence is 15 residues long.